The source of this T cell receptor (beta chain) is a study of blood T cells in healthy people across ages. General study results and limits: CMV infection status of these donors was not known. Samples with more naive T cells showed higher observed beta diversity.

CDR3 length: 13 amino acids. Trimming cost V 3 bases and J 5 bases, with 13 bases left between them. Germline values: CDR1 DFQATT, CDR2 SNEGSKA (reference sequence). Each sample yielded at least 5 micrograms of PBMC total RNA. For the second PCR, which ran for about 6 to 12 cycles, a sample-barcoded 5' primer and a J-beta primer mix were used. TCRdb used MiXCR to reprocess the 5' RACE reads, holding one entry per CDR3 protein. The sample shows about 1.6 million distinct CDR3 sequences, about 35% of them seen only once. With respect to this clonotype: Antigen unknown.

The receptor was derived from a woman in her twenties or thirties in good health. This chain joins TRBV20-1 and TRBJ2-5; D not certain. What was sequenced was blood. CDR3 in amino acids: CSASRVIRETQYF. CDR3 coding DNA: TGCAGTGCTAGTCGAGTAATTCGGGAGACCCAGTACTTC.